This is a list of T cell receptor beta chains from one sample in a study of cytomegalovirus exposure and HLA in healthy donors. TCRdb's copy holds only in-frame clones and misses some; the assay was immunoSEQ multiplex PCR. Among 150,000 to 200,000 clones listed, 88% were seen once. The sample was PBMCs. The receptors originated from a man younger than 30 in good health and CMV-seronegative. CDR3s include the opening cysteine and the closing phenylalanine or tryptophan. The order of the fields is clone size, V gene, J gene, D gene, CDR3 DNA, CDR3 protein. The D gene is left open where the match is weak. A clone size is listed for some rows: how often the clone was seen (once, few, many), or a class if it is expanded.

>-|TRBV14|TRBJ2-1|-
TGTGCCAGCAGTCCAAGCGGCGGGCACAATGAGCAGTTCTTC
CASSPSGGHNEQFF
>-|TRBV19|TRBJ1-1|-
TGTGCCAGTAGTATCGGAGGAGGGGCGAACACTGAAGCTTTCTTT
CASSIGGGANTEAFF
>once|TRBV5-1|TRBJ2-2|TRBD1
TGCGCCAGCAGCCCCGGACAGGGCTCGAACACCGGGGAGCTGTTTTTT
CASSPGQGSNTGELFF
>-|TRBV19|TRBJ2-1|TRBD2
TGTGCCAGTAGTATAAGCGGGGAAATCAATGAGCAGTTCTTC
CASSISGEINEQFF
>-|TRBV18|TRBJ1-5|-
TGTGCCAGCTCACCTTCCGAGGGTCAGCCCCAGCATTTT
CASSPSEGQPQHF
>-|TRBV7-9|TRBJ2-5|-
TGTGCCAGCAGCTTAGCGGGGCAGGGTGAAGAGACCCAGTACTTC
CASSLAGQGEETQYF
>-|TRBV5-5|TRBJ2-1|-
TGTGCCAGCCAAGAGGGTTGGAATGAGCAGTTCTTC
CASQEGWNEQFF
>-|TRBV18|TRBJ1-5|TRBD1
TGTGCCAGCTCACCGACAGGGGTTACGAGCAATCAGCCCCAGCATTTT
CASSPTGVTSNQPQHF
>-|TRBV7-8|TRBJ1-5|-
TGTGCCAGCAGCGCACAGGGCTTTCAGCCCCAGCATTTT
CASSAQGFQPQHF
>-|TRBV6-6|TRBJ2-1|-
TGTGCCAGCAGTTATGCCGGTGAGCAGTTCTTC
CASSYAGEQFF
>-|TRBV12-5|TRBJ2-1|TRBD2
TGTGCTAGTGGTTTCCACCTCAGCGGGAGTGTCGATGAGCAGTTCTTC
CASGFHLSGSVDEQFF
>-|TRBV2|TRBJ1-1|-
TGTGCCAGCAGTGACTCCAGGGGAGAAGAAATGAACACTGAAGCTTTCTTT
CASSDSRGEEMNTEAFF
>-|TRBV7-9|TRBJ2-2|TRBD2
TGTGCCAGCAGCGAGTGGGGCGGGGGAGCCGGGGAGCTGTTTTTT
CASSEWGGGAGELFF
>-|TRBV18|TRBJ2-5|TRBD1
TGTGCCAGCTCACCGGTGGACAGGGATGAGACCCAGTACTTC
CASSPVDRDETQYF
>-|TRBV28|TRBJ2-7|-
TGTGCCAGCAGGGGGGGAGGCTCCTACGAGCAGTACTTC
CASRGGGSYEQYF
>once|TRBV7-9|TRBJ2-1|TRBD2
TGTGCCAGCAGCTCGACTAGCGGGAGCTGGAATGAGCAGTTCTTC
CASSSTSGSWNEQFF
>-|TRBV29-1|TRBJ2-7|TRBD2
TGCAGCGTAGTTGGATTAGCGGGAGGAACCGAGCAGTACTTC
CSVVGLAGGTEQYF